This T cell receptor (beta chain) was profiled in a study of T cells after yellow fever vaccination. TCRdb re-called the 5' RACE reads through MiXCR, storing one row per CDR3 protein. Altogether fewer than 450,000 distinct CDR3 sequences are present, almost 4% being singletons, with the ten largest covering 20% to 25%. V lost 2 bases and J lost 10, with 13 bases in between. CDR1 and CDR2 from the germline V gene are LGHDT and YNNKEL (reference sequence). This CDR3 spans 13 amino acids. The J gene is TRBJ2-3, the V gene TRBV3-1, with D perhaps matching TRBD2 (5 bases). The material was PBMCs, obtained 5 days after the yellow fever booster vaccination. The TCR was taken from a young man who received the YFV17D yellow fever vaccine. CDR3 DNA sequence: TGTGCCAGCAGCCAAACAGACGGGGTTCCGCAGTATTTT. Translation: CASSQTDGVPQYF.